This passage covers 13 T cell receptor beta chains from one sample sequenced in a study of blood T cell repertoires in COVID-19. The protocol was immunoSEQ multiplex PCR, while the TCRdb copy is restricted to in-frame clones and leaves out a portion. The sample yields about 130,000 clones, over 60% seen once. Material for sequencing was peripheral blood. The receptors derive from a woman in her 70s with acute or convalescent COVID-19.

The rearrangement uses TRBV7-8 and TRBJ1-2, with D hard to call. The CDR3 runs 12 residues. V lost 5 bases and J lost 4, with 8 bases in between. Germline V CDR1 and CDR2: SGHVS, FQNEAQ. CDR3 residues: CASSPDPYGYTF. In DNA form, the CDR3 reads TGTGCCAGCAGCCCAGATCCCTATGGCTACACCTTC. Full variable domain (rest looked up from reference TRBV7-8 and TRBJ1-2): GAGVSQSPRYKVAKRGQDVALRCDPISGHVSLFWYQQALGQGPEFLTYFQNEAQLDKSGLPSDRFFAERPEGSVSTLKIQRTQQEDSAVYLCASSPDPYGYTFGSGTRLTVV.

As to this clone: Other DNA sequences from this sample encode an identical CDR3 as well. This sequence joins TRBV29-1 and TRBJ1-2, with 7 bases that match TRBD1. Germline-derived CDR1 and CDR2 are SQVTM and ANQGSEA. The V and J ends lost 5 bases and 3 bases, in that order; junction bases with no gene match: 3. The CDR3 sequence is 12 residues long. The CDR3 here is CSVRQGDYGYTF. CDR3 nucleotides: TGCAGCGTTCGACAGGGAGACTATGGCTACACCTTC. The whole variable domain, remainder taken from reference TRBV29-1 and TRBJ1-2, is SAVISQKPSRDICQRGTSLTIQCQVDSQVTMMFWYRQQPGQSLTLIATANQGSEATYESGFVIDKFPISRPNLTFSTLTVSNMSPEDSSIYLCSVRQGDYGYTFGSGTRLTVV.

This chain uses TRBV19 with TRBJ2-5; maybe TRBD2 (6 bases). V lost 4 bases, J lost 4 bases, and 10 bases lay in between. Germline assignment: CDR1 LNHDA and CDR2 SQIVND (reference sequence). The CDR3 loop spans 13 amino acids. The CDR3 coding sequence is TGTGCCAGTAGTACTGGACTAAGAGAGACCCAGTACTTC. Residues: CASSTGLRETQYF.

V and J are TRBV6-5 and TRBJ1-2, with 10 bases lining up with TRBD1. The V segment lost 5 bases and the J segment 5 bases; nucleotides outside the gene matches: 5. The germline V gene has CDR1 MNHEY and CDR2 SVGAGI. The CDR3 has 14 amino acids. CDR3 residues: CASSPRDRGYGYTF. CDR3 nucleotides: TGTGCCAGCAGTCCTCGGGACAGGGGTTATGGCTACACCTTC.

Only a few counts were recorded for this clone. This rearrangement joins TRBV30 to TRBJ1-1, with D possibly TRBD1 on 6 matching bases. CDR3 size: 13 residues. Deletions cut 3 bases from V and 1 base from J, with 9 bases between. Germline V gives CDR1 GTSNPN, CDR2 SVGIG (reference sequence). DNA of the CDR3: TGTGCCTGGAGGCTGACAGGGAACACTGAAGCTTTCTTT. Translated: CAWRLTGNTEAFF. Full variable domain (remainder filled in from reference TRBV30 and TRBJ1-1): SQTIHQWPATLVQPVGSPLSLECTVEGTSNPNLYWYRQAAGRGLQLLFYSVGIGQISSEVPQNLSASRPQDRQFILSSKKLLLSDSGFYLCAWRLTGNTEAFFGQGTRLTVV.

The CDR3 nucleotides are TGCGCCAGCAGCTTCCCTGTGGCGGGGGGTTCCTACAATGAGCAGTTCTTC. Protein sequence: CASSFPVAGGSYNEQFF. This chain connects TRBV5-1 to TRBJ2-1; 8 positions match TRBD2. The CDR3 runs to 17 residues. Germline V gene lookup returns CDR1 SGHRS and CDR2 YFSETQ. The J segment lost 1 base and the V segment lost 2 bases, leaving 8 bases of the junction unmatched.

Turning to this clone: Other nucleotide sequences in the sample specify the same CDR3. The CDR3 DNA reads TGTGCCACCAGCAGAGAAGCAGGGGGCTCCTACGAGCAGTACTTC. Translation: CATSREAGGSYEQYF. This chain links TRBV15 with TRBJ2-7, with 7 bases that match TRBD1. This CDR3 has 15 amino acids. In germline, CDR1 is LNHNV, CDR2 YYDKDF (reference sequence). Losses at the gene ends were 0 bases for V and 0 bases for J; bases not matched to a gene: 2.

J is TRBJ1-4 and V is TRBV5-1; no clear D. CDR1 SGHRS and CDR2 YFSETQ come from the germline V gene. The CDR3 is 16 residues long. Deletions cut 0 bases from V and 4 bases from J, with 13 bases between. The chain's CDR3 is CASSLEYGTDNEKLFF. In nucleotides, the CDR3 is TGCGCCAGCAGCTTGGAGTACGGTACTGATAATGAAAAACTGTTTTTT.

The CDR3 spells CSVDEQGIYNEQFF. Written as DNA, the CDR3 is TGCAGCGTTGACGAACAGGGGATCTACAATGAGCAGTTCTTC. This chain uses TRBV29-1 with TRBJ2-1; 7 nucleotides line up with TRBD1. CDR1 is SQVTM, CDR2 ANQGSEA, per germline. The V and J ends lost 3 bases and 3 bases, in that order; junction bases with no gene match: 5. The CDR3 is 14 residues long.

The rearrangement links TRBV3-1 (or the pseudogene TRBV3-2) to TRBJ1-1; TRBD1 agrees at 7 bases. Germline loops: CDR1 LGHDT, CDR2 YNNKEL (reference sequence). The CDR3 spans 14 residues. V lost 4 bases and J lost 4; bases outside the gene matches: 6. The CDR3 loop reads CASSRRQGATEAFF. The CDR3 DNA is TGTGCCAGCAGCCGTAGACAGGGAGCCACTGAAGCTTTCTTT.

There are a few counts of this clone. This rearrangement joins TRBV3-1 (or the pseudogene TRBV3-2) to TRBJ2-1; D may be TRBD1 (6 bases). Trimming took 4 bases from V and 5 from J, leaving 18 bases between them. Germline-derived CDR1 and CDR2 are LGHDT and YNNKEL (reference sequence). The CDR3 is 16 residues long. CDR3 in DNA: TGTGCCAGCAGCCGCCCACAGGGATCCCTACACAATGAGCAGTTCTTC. Encoded protein: CASSRPQGSLHNEQFF.

The chain is built from TRBV14 and TRBJ2-5; TRBD1 is a possible D gene (5 bases). The CDR3 contains 13 residues. Trimming took 8 bases from V and 3 from J, leaving 13 bases between them. CDR1 is SGHDN, CDR2 FVKESK, per germline. This chain's CDR3 is CASRSRVEETQYF. Written as DNA, the CDR3 is TGTGCCAGCCGGTCCAGGGTGGAAGAGACCCAGTACTTC.

This clone came up many times. V gene TRBV19 combines with J gene TRBJ2-6, with 10 bases aligning to TRBD2. Germline lookup yields CDR1 LNHDA and CDR2 SQIVND (reference sequence). The CDR3 is made up of 19 amino acids. V lost 10 bases and J lost 0; bases outside the gene matches: 15. The CDR3 coding sequence is TGTGCCACCAATTCCCGGGTAGTAGCGGGGGGCTCTGGGGCCAACGTCCTGACTTTC. This codes for CATNSRVVAGGSGANVLTF.